Presented here are 17 T cell receptor beta chains from one specimen sequenced in a study of T cell repertoires in cytomegalovirus infection. Which antigens these TCRs recognize remains unknown. One entry per CDR3 protein, called by TCRdb with MiXCR from the reads. The sample has about 770,000 distinct CDR3 sequences; around 29% are singletons. The sample here was cultured CD8+ T cells from PBMCs, taken from culture after CMV antigen stimulation. Every receptor here comes from a human donor in good health (CMV status not recorded). Some clones in this sample may be carry-over from other donors' samples.

The rearrangement links TRBV7-6 to TRBJ2-7; 8 bases fit TRBD2. The CDR3 sequence is 15 residues long. J gave up 0 bases and V 6 bases, and 7 bases lay outside the gene matches. Germline lookup yields CDR1 SGHVS and CDR2 FNYEAQ. The CDR3 DNA reads TGTGCCAGCAGACCCCCCGGGGGGGGCTCCTACGAGCAGTACTTC. Protein product: CASRPPGGGSYEQYF.

A few counts support this clonotype. V gene TRBV2 combines with J gene TRBJ1-2, with 7 bases lining up with TRBD1. Germline CDR1 SNHLY, CDR2 FYNNEI. CDR3 length: 13 residues. The trim removed 10 bases at V and 3 bases at J, leaving 8 bases unmatched. The CDR3 loop reads CAIQGGAYYGYTF. In DNA form, the CDR3 reads TGTGCCATCCAAGGGGGCGCGTACTATGGCTACACCTTC.

The chain has TRBV19 and TRBJ1-1; no firm D call. There are 14 residues in the CDR3. V was clipped by 3 bases and J by 4 bases, with 12 bases between them. Germline V lookup: CDR1 LNHDA, CDR2 SQIVND (reference sequence). CDR3 DNA: TGTGCCAGTAGTATGCACATTCTGGGCACTGAAGCTTTCTTT. This gives the protein CASSMHILGTEAFF.

This chain uses TRBV6-5 with TRBJ2-3; maybe TRBD2 (7 bases). V gave up 7 bases and J gave up 6 bases, with 11 bases separating them. The CDR3 spans 12 residues. From germline, CDR1 is MNHEY and CDR2 SVGAGI. The CDR3 spells CASKQGGDTQYF. The CDR3 nucleotides read TGTGCCAGCAAACAGGGAGGGGATACGCAGTATTTT.

The rearrangement links TRBV15 to TRBJ2-5; D is unclear. The V gene lost 1 base and the J gene lost 5 bases, with 5 bases spanning the gap. This CDR3 is 12 amino acids long. Germline V gives CDR1 LNHNV, CDR2 YYDKDF (reference sequence). The CDR3 protein is CATSRVGETQYF. The CDR3 DNA sequence: TGTGCCACCAGCAGAGTTGGTGAGACCCAGTACTTC.

This clonotype appeared a few times. This rearrangement joins TRBV19 to TRBJ1-3; D remains unclear. Germline CDR1 is LNHDA and CDR2 is SQIVND (reference sequence). The CDR3 has 16 residues. V was clipped by 3 bases and J by 0 bases, with 12 bases between them. CDR3 sequence: CASSMNRRSSGNTIYF. The CDR3 region has the DNA TGTGCCAGTAGTATGAATCGGCGGTCCTCTGGAAACACCATATATTTT.

This clonotype was seen ten or more times. The CDR3 reads CASSLVASGGRDTQYF. The DNA of the CDR3 is TGTGCCAGCAGCTTAGTAGCTAGCGGGGGCCGAGATACGCAGTATTTT. The chain combines TRBV7-8 with TRBJ2-3; 10 positions match TRBD2. The V gene's germline CDR1 is SGHVS and CDR2 FQNEAQ. The CDR3 loop spans 16 amino acids. V lost 1 base and J lost 5; bases outside the gene matches: 6.

This chain uses TRBV4-1 with TRBJ2-1; a weak D match, TRBD2 (5 bases). The CDR3 loop spans 16 amino acids. V was pared by 1 base and J by 7 bases, with 17 bases between. Germline V gene data show CDR1 as MGHRA and CDR2 as YSYEKL. The CDR3 reads CASSQGGYTTGNEQFF. DNA for the CDR3: TGCGCCAGCAGCCAAGGCGGGTATACAACTGGTAATGAGCAGTTCTTC.

This clonotype occurred many times. The chain uses TRBV7-2 and TRBJ2-7; D unclear. With 0 bases removed from V and 0 bases from J, the gap between germline ends came to 6 bases. There are 14 residues in the CDR3. Germline values: CDR1 SGHTA, CDR2 FQGNSA. The DNA for the CDR3 is TGTGCCAGCAGCTTAGCGGTCCTCTCCTACGAGCAGTACTTC. Its translation: CASSLAVLSYEQYF.

This clonotype has more than one count but fewer than ten. The V and J genes are TRBV7-6 and TRBJ2-7; TRBD2 aligns across 8 bases. The CDR3 is 15 residues long. J gave up 2 bases and V 5 bases, and 8 bases lay outside the gene matches. The germline V gene encodes CDR1 SGHVS and CDR2 FNYEAQ. CDR3: CASSPKSGGAYEQYF. The DNA for the CDR3 is TGTGCCAGCAGCCCCAAGAGCGGGGGTGCCTACGAGCAGTACTTC.

This clonotype turned up a few times. The chain links TRBV20-1 to TRBJ2-1, with 10 bases fitting TRBD1. Germline loops: CDR1 DFQATT, CDR2 SNEGSKA (reference sequence). The CDR3 is 16 amino acids. J lost 7 bases, V lost 3 bases, and 12 bases had no gene match. CDR3 nucleotide sequence: TGCAGTGCTAGGAAGAACCGGGACAGGGGTACTAATGAGCAGTTCTTC. Its translation: CSARKNRDRGTNEQFF.

This rearrangement joins TRBV6-1 to TRBJ2-5, with 11 bases lining up with TRBD1. V shed 3 bases, J shed 4 bases, and the junction held 4 bases outside the gene matches. CDR1 is MNHNS, CDR2 SASEGT, per germline. The CDR3 is made up of 15 amino acids. Here the CDR3 reads CASSDGQGAGETQYF. The CDR3 nucleotides read TGTGCCAGCAGTGATGGACAGGGGGCCGGAGAGACCCAGTACTTC.

The chain links TRBV6-1 to TRBJ1-2; unclear D gene. The CDR3 loop spans 16 amino acids. The ends were cut back, 1 base at V and 4 bases at J, with 16 bases in the middle. Germline V lookup: CDR1 MNHNS, CDR2 SASEGT. As DNA, the CDR3 is TGTGCCAGCAGTGAAGGGACCCGCCACGGTAGCTATGGCTACACCTTC. It yields the protein CASSEGTRHGSYGYTF.

The sample holds a few counts of this clonotype. The chain is built from TRBV6-5 and TRBJ2-7; the match to TRBD1 covers 7 bases. The CDR3 runs to 13 residues. After removal of 5 bases from V and 3 bases from J, the junction contained 4 bases not matched to a gene. Germline V gives CDR1 MNHEY, CDR2 SVGAGI. CDR3 loop: CASSRDRRYEQYF. For the CDR3, the DNA is TGTGCCAGCAGTCGGGACAGACGCTACGAGCAGTACTTC.

This clonotype was counted ten times or more. J is TRBJ2-1 and V is TRBV7-6; D gene ambiguous. Germline V gene data show CDR1 as SGHVS and CDR2 as FNYEAQ. Trimming cost V 3 bases and J 0 bases, with 12 bases left between them. The CDR3 covers 16 residues. The CDR3 DNA reads as TGTGCCAGCAGCTTTGAGCTCGGCAGCTCCTACAATGAGCAGTTCTTC. It yields the protein CASSFELGSSYNEQFF.

This clonotype was seen only a few times. The rearrangement uses TRBV29-1 and TRBJ1-2, with D perhaps TRBD1 (5 bases). Germline CDR1 SQVTM, CDR2 ANQGSEA. This CDR3 is built from 14 residues. V was cut by 2 bases and J by 3 bases, with 13 bases left in between. CDR3 coding DNA: TGCAGCGTTGAACTGGGCAGGGCTTACTATGGCTACACCTTC. Translated, it gives CSVELGRAYYGYTF.

This clonotype was seen only once. The CDR3 reads CASSLLEVPREQYF. The CDR3 DNA follows: TGTGCCAGCAGCTTGCTTGAGGTCCCCAGGGAGCAGTACTTC. The chain joins TRBV5-6 to TRBJ2-7; D gene unclear. Germline-derived CDR1 and CDR2 are SGHDT and YYEEEE. The CDR3 spans 14 residues. The V end lost 1 base, the J end lost 7 bases, and 15 bases lay between the germline ends.